The rows below give T cell receptor beta chains drawn from one sample of a study of blood T cell repertoires in COVID-19. Using immunoSEQ multiplex PCR, the repertoire was profiled, and TCRdb retains in-frame clones only, with some absent. This table has some 510,000 clones, around 87% appearing once. The sequenced sample was PBMCs or T cells enriched from blood (not recorded which). Source of these receptors: a woman aged 40 to 55 who had recovered from COVID-19. Each CDR3 is given with its conserved first and last residue. A D gene is named only where the DNA matches it firmly. Rows give clone size only sometimes, using once, few, many, or a class for an expanded clone.

V gene: TRBV5-4
clone size: NA
D gene: NA
J gene: TRBJ2-3
CDR3 length: 14
CDR3 protein: CASSISGYTDTQYF
CDR3 DNA: TGTGCCAGCAGCATAAGCGGGTACACAGATACGCAGTATTTT

V gene: TRBV5-5
clone size: NA
D gene: TRBD1
J gene: TRBJ2-7
CDR3 length: 15
CDR3 protein: CASSVQGQGDYEQYF
CDR3 DNA: TGTGCCAGCAGCGTTCAAGGACAGGGGGACTACGAGCAGTACTTC

V gene: TRBV5-4
clone size: NA
D gene: NA
J gene: TRBJ1-1
CDR3 length: 11
CDR3 protein: CASSLGQLAFF
CDR3 DNA: TGTGCCAGCAGCTTGGGGCAGTTGGCTTTCTTT

V gene: TRBV9
clone size: once
D gene: TRBD2
J gene: TRBJ2-3
CDR3 length: 17
CDR3 protein: CASSLRPVAGTTDTQYF
CDR3 DNA: TGTGCCAGCAGCCTCCGTCCGGTAGCGGGAACGACCGATACGCAGTATTTT

V gene: TRBV19
clone size: NA
D gene: NA
J gene: TRBJ1-6
CDR3 length: 14
CDR3 protein: CASSPPQGNSPLHF
CDR3 DNA: TGTGCCAGTAGTCCCCCACAGGGAAATTCACCCCTCCACTTT

V gene: TRBV7-2
clone size: NA
D gene: TRBD2
J gene: TRBJ2-7
CDR3 length: 19
CDR3 protein: CASSLASLRSSGRSYEQYF
CDR3 DNA: TGTGCCAGCAGCTTAGCCAGCTTGAGATCTAGCGGGAGGTCATACGAGCAGTACTTC

V gene: TRBV5-8
clone size: NA
D gene: NA
J gene: TRBJ1-3
CDR3 length: 18
CDR3 protein: CASSSGGEQGSAGNTIYF
CDR3 DNA: TGTGCCAGCAGCTCCGGCGGGGAGCAGGGTTCGGCTGGAAACACCATATATTTT

V gene: TRBV29-1
clone size: once
D gene: NA
J gene: TRBJ2-7
CDR3 length: 12
CDR3 protein: CSVVDRTYEQYF
CDR3 DNA: TGCAGCGTTGTTGACAGGACCTACGAGCAGTACTTC

V gene: TRBV7-9
clone size: NA
D gene: TRBD2
J gene: TRBJ2-1
CDR3 length: 16
CDR3 protein: CASSSGLAGPYNEQFF
CDR3 DNA: TGTGCCAGCAGCTCGGGACTAGCGGGACCATACAATGAGCAGTTCTTC

V gene: TRBV27
clone size: NA
D gene: TRBD1
J gene: TRBJ2-7
CDR3 length: 15
CDR3 protein: CASSLGTGGKNEQYF
CDR3 DNA: TGTGCCAGCAGTTTAGGGACAGGGGGCAAAAACGAGCAGTACTTC

V gene: TRBV4-1
clone size: NA
D gene: NA
J gene: TRBJ2-1
CDR3 length: 16
CDR3 protein: CASSLLEGGMDNEQFF
CDR3 DNA: TGCGCCAGCAGCCTCCTGGAGGGGGGGATGGACAATGAGCAGTTCTTC

V gene: TRBV3-1/TRBV3-2
clone size: NA
D gene: NA
J gene: TRBJ2-7
CDR3 length: 13
CDR3 protein: CASSQGGVYEQYF
CDR3 DNA: TGTGCCAGCAGCCAAGGAGGAGTCTACGAGCAGTACTTC

V gene: TRBV6-4
clone size: NA
D gene: TRBD2
J gene: TRBJ2-3
CDR3 length: 14
CDR3 protein: CATQSGAGADTQYF
CDR3 DNA: TGTGCCACACAATCAGGAGCGGGAGCAGATACGCAGTATTTT

V gene: TRBV4-2
clone size: NA
D gene: NA
J gene: TRBJ2-1
CDR3 length: 15
CDR3 protein: CASSQDWTAYNEQFF
CDR3 DNA: TGTGCCAGCAGCCAAGATTGGACAGCCTACAATGAGCAGTTCTTC

V gene: TRBV30
clone size: NA
D gene: TRBD1
J gene: TRBJ1-2
CDR3 length: 12
CDR3 protein: CAWGQGVRGYTF
CDR3 DNA: TGTGCCTGGGGCCAGGGGGTGCGGGGCTACACCTTC

V gene: TRBV7-2
clone size: NA
D gene: NA
J gene: TRBJ2-7
CDR3 length: 15
CDR3 protein: CASSFAGSSSYEQYF
CDR3 DNA: TGTGCCAGCAGCTTTGCGGGATCCAGCTCCTACGAGCAGTACTTC

V gene: TRBV12-3/TRBV12-4
clone size: NA
D gene: NA
J gene: TRBJ1-4
CDR3 length: 12
CDR3 protein: CASSLSGYGLFF
CDR3 DNA: TGTGCCAGCAGTTTAAGCGGCTACGGCCTGTTTTTT

V gene: TRBV28
clone size: NA
D gene: TRBD1
J gene: TRBJ1-5
CDR3 length: 19
CDR3 protein: CASSLIFWTGKYSNQPQHF
CDR3 DNA: TGTGCCAGCAGTTTAATCTTTTGGACAGGGAAGTATAGCAATCAGCCCCAGCATTTT

V gene: TRBV30
clone size: NA
D gene: TRBD1
J gene: TRBJ1-1
CDR3 length: 14
CDR3 protein: CAWATGTGNTEAFF
CDR3 DNA: TGTGCCTGGGCCACCGGGACAGGGAACACTGAAGCTTTCTTT

V gene: TRBV29-1
clone size: NA
D gene: NA
J gene: TRBJ1-1
CDR3 length: 13
CDR3 protein: CSVLEGDRTEAFF
CDR3 DNA: TGCAGCGTTCTGGAAGGGGATCGGACTGAAGCTTTCTTT

V gene: TRBV3-1/TRBV3-2
clone size: NA
D gene: NA
J gene: TRBJ2-7
CDR3 length: 16
CDR3 protein: CASSQVFGQIIYEQYF
CDR3 DNA: TGTGCCAGCAGCCAAGTATTTGGGCAGATTATCTACGAGCAGTACTTC

V gene: TRBV29-1
clone size: once
D gene: NA
J gene: TRBJ2-5
CDR3 length: 14
CDR3 protein: CSVERMKYQETQYF
CDR3 DNA: TGCAGCGTTGAGAGGATGAAGTACCAAGAGACCCAGTACTTC

V gene: TRBV24-1
clone size: NA
D gene: NA
J gene: TRBJ2-3
CDR3 length: 13
CDR3 protein: CATSGPPTDTQYF
CDR3 DNA: TGTGCCACCAGTGGGCCCCCCACAGATACGCAGTATTTT

V gene: TRBV18
clone size: once
D gene: NA
J gene: TRBJ2-1
CDR3 length: 14
CDR3 protein: CASSPQSTANEQFF
CDR3 DNA: TGTGCCAGCTCACCACAATCGACTGCCAATGAGCAGTTCTTC

V gene: TRBV6-1
clone size: NA
D gene: TRBD1
J gene: TRBJ1-2
CDR3 length: 14
CDR3 protein: CASSEQGARGGYTF
CDR3 DNA: TGTGCCAGCAGTGAACAGGGGGCAAGGGGTGGCTACACCTTC